The source of this TCR beta chain is a study of blood T cell dynamics during melanoma immunotherapy. Profiled with immunoSEQ multiplex PCR; TCRdb holds only in-frame clones, not every one. The sample has some 12,000 clones, around nine tenths seen once. This CDR3 has 12 residues. The V and J ends lost 0 bases and 12 bases respectively, with 10 bases between them. CDR1 and CDR2 (germline): SGHDT, YYEEEE. Time point here: week 3, after first cycle of checkpoint inhibitor. Sequenced material: blood, taken from a patient treated with checkpoint blockade. The TCR comes from a human donor with melanoma. The chain links TRBV5-6 to TRBJ2-1; no clear D. CDR3 sequence reads: CASSLEWVAQFF. The CDR3 DNA reads TGTGCCAGCAGCTTGGAGTGGGTAGCGCAGTTCTTC.